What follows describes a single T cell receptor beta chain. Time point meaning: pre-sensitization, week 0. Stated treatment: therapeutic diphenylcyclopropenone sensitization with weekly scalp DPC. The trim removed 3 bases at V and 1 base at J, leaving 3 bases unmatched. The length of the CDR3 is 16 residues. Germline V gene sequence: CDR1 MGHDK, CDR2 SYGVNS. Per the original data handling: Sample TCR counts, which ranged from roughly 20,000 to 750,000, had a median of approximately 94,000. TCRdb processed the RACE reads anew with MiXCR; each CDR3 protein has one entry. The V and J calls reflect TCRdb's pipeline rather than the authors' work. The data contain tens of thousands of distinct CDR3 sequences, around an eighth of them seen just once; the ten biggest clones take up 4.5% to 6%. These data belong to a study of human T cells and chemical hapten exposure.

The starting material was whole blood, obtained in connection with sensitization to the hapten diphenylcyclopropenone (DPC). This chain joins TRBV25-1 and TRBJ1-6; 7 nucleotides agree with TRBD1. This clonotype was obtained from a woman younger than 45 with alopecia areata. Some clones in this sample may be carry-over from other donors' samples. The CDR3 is CASSDWDSSYNSPLHF. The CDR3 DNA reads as TGTGCCAGCAGTGACTGGGACAGTTCCTATAATTCACCCCTCCACTTT.